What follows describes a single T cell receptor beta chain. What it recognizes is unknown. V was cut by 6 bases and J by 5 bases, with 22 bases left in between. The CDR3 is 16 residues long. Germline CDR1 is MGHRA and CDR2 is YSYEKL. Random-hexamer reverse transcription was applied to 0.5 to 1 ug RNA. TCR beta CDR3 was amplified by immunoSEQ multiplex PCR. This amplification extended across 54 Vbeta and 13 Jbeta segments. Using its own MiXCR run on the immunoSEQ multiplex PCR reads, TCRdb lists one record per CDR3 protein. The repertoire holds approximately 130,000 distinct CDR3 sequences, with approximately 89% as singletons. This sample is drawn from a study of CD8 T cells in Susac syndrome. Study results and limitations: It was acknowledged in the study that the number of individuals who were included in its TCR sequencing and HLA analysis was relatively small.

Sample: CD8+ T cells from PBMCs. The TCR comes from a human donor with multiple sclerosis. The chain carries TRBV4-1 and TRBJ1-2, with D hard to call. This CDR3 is CASSQYSGDSGYGYTF. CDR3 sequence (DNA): TGCGCCAGCAGTCAGTATAGTGGCGACTCTGGATATGGCTACACCTTC.